The clone carrying this T cell receptor beta chain has only one observation. Trimming at V came to 4 bases and at J to 7 bases, leaving 9 bases not matched to a gene. CDR3 length: 14 amino acids. CDR1 and CDR2 (germline): SGHTA, FQGNSA. Sequenced by immunoSEQ multiplex PCR; TCRdb stores in-frame clones only, minus some. The sample carries roughly 55,000 clones, roughly 83% recorded once. These data belong to a study of T cell clones after liver transplantation. Study context: Pre-transplant mixed lymphocyte reactions yielded third-party-reactive TCRbeta sequences as comparators for graft-donor-reactive sequences.

Sample: CD4+ T cells from blood, taken before liver transplant. V is TRBV7-2 and J is TRBJ1-2; 7 nucleotides match TRBD1. The clonotype was recovered from a human donor who received a liver transplant. CDR3 residues: CASSSIQGRGGYTF. The CDR3 DNA is TGTGCCAGCAGCTCAATACAGGGGAGAGGTGGCTACACCTTC. Full variable domain (missing parts from reference TRBV7-2 and TRBJ1-2): GAGVSQSPSNKVTEKGKDVELRCDPISGHTALYWYRQSLGQGLEFLIYFQGNSAPDKSGLPSDRFSAERTGGSVSTLTIQRTQQEDSAVYLCASSSIQGRGGYTFGSGTRLTVV.